This TCR beta chain was sequenced for a study of memory CD4+ T cells and cytomegalovirus serostatus. CDR1 is SNHLY, CDR2 FYNNEI, per germline. The CDR3 length is 15 residues. The trim removed 5 bases at V and 4 bases at J, leaving 5 bases unmatched. Sequencing used immunoSEQ multiplex PCR; TCRdb keeps in-frame clones, though not all of them. This repertoire shows around 99,000 clones, around 80% found once; its top ten account for around 3.6%. Single viable CD3+CD4+CD8-CD45RO+ cells were sorted as the memory CD4+ T cells. Donors' CMV status reflects serum IgG against pp150, pp28, p38, p52. The sample was memory CD4+ T cells from blood. The sequence was obtained from an adult in good health and CMV-seropositive. V gene TRBV2 combines with J gene TRBJ2-5, with 12 bases matching TRBD1. The CDR3 sequence: CASSWDRGRGETQYF. The CDR3, as DNA: TGTGCCAGCAGTTGGGACAGGGGGCGCGGAGAGACCCAGTACTTC.